The 18 T cell receptor beta chains below all came from one sample that was sequenced in a study of regulatory T cells in long-lasting Graves disease. Time point indicated: newly diagnosed GD, antithyroid drugs for less than 3 months. PBMCs provided the RNA from which the TCR library was made. Arm-PCR of CDR3 regions and iRepertoire HTBI primers were the basis on which TCR beta libraries were built. TCRdb reprocessed the multiplex PCR reads via MiXCR and lists one record per CDR3 protein. Counted here are around 400,000 distinct CDR3 sequences, around a sixth occurring once; the ten biggest clones make up approximately 21%. The sample consisted of peripheral blood mononuclear cells (PBMCs), taken at new diagnosis, from a patient treated with antithyroid drugs. The receptors were sampled from a female donor with Graves disease.

The chain carries TRBV19 and TRBJ2-6; no clear D gene. V was trimmed by 3 bases and J by 2 bases, leaving 5 bases between them. The CDR3 spans 14 residues. CDR1 is LNHDA and CDR2 is SQIVND in the germline V gene (reference sequence). The CDR3 DNA follows: TGTGCCAGTAGTATTTCTCCTGGGGCCAACGTCCTGACTTTC. Its protein is CASSISPGANVLTF.

This clonotype has ten or more counts. The V and J genes are TRBV6-9 and TRBJ2-5; a possible D gene is TRBD1 (5 bases). From germline, CDR1 is MNHGY and CDR2 SVAAGI. Trimming took 4 bases from V and 2 from J, leaving 14 bases between them. The CDR3 totals 15 residues. CDR3 residues: CASSWGRETQETQYF. CDR3 nucleotides: TGTGCCAGCAGTTGGGGCAGGGAAACTCAAGAGACCCAGTACTTC.

For the CDR3, the DNA is TGTCGCGGGCAGGGGAACACCGGGGAGCTGTTTTTT. Encoded protein: CRGQGNTGELFF. The chain joins TRBV19 to TRBJ2-2, with D possibly called TRBD1 or TRBD2 (5 bases each). Germline assignment: CDR1 LNHDA and CDR2 SQIVND (reference sequence). The CDR3 consists of 12 residues. The full variable domain, in which reference TRBV19 and TRBJ2-2 provide the parts outside the CDR3, is DGGITQSPKYLFRKEGQNVTLSCEQNLNHDAMYWYRQDPGQGLRLIYYSQIVNDFQKGDIAEGYSVSREKKESFPLTVTSAQKNPTAFYLCRGQGNTGELFFGEGSRLTVL.

The sample holds many counts of this clonotype. The chain joins TRBV6-1 to TRBJ1-6, with 10 bases aligning to TRBD1. The junction had 7 bases not matched to a gene; V was cut back by 7 bases and J by 10 bases. The length of the CDR3 is 14 residues. CDR1 is MNHNS and CDR2 is SASEGT in the germline V gene. The chain's CDR3 is CASKRDRGQSPLHF. Here the CDR3 DNA reads TGTGCCAGCAAGCGGGACAGGGGTCAATCACCCCTCCACTTT.

This clonotype was detected many times. The CDR3 region is CASRPGTSAYNEQFF. Here the CDR3 DNA reads TGTGCCAGCAGACCCGGGACTAGCGCCTACAATGAGCAGTTCTTC. J is TRBJ2-1 and V is TRBV6-1; 10 bases map to TRBD2. This CDR3 has 15 residues. Germline loops: CDR1 MNHNS, CDR2 SASEGT. After removal of 6 bases from V and 2 bases from J, the junction contained 4 bases not matched to a gene.

In its sample, this clonotype was seen many times. This rearrangement joins TRBV5-5 to TRBJ2-2; D is possibly TRBD1 (6 bases). V lost 5 bases and J lost 8, with 13 bases in between. The CDR3 is 13 residues long. The germline V gene has CDR1 SGHKS and CDR2 YYEKEE (reference sequence). This CDR3 is CASRLPGTGELFF. The CDR3 coding sequence is TGTGCCAGCAGGCTCCCCGGGACAGGGGAGCTGTTTTTT.

Only a few counts were recorded for this clonotype. V is TRBV5-1 and J is TRBJ2-3; TRBD2 matches at 8 bases. This CDR3 spans 17 amino acids. J lost 2 bases, V lost 0 bases, and 8 bases had no gene match. The germline gives CDR1 SGHRS, CDR2 YFSETQ. Here the CDR3 reads CASSLAGLAGYTDTQYF. The CDR3 region has the DNA TGCGCCAGCAGCTTGGCTGGGTTAGCGGGGTACACAGATACGCAGTATTTT.

This chain connects TRBV28 to TRBJ2-7; 7 bases are shared with TRBD1. The length of the CDR3 is 13 residues. Germline V gene lookup returns CDR1 MDHEN and CDR2 SYDVKM. V trimming: 7 bases; J trimming: 2 bases; junction bases outside the gene matches: 5. CDR3 region: CASTGGKTYEQYF. The CDR3 nucleotides are TGTGCCAGCACAGGGGGAAAAACCTACGAGCAGTACTTC.

As for this clonotype: A much larger clonotype is one base distant, so this may be a read error. The CDR3 nucleotides read TGTGCCAGCAGTTCGTTAGGGTGGGAGAGTGGCTACACCTTC. Translating it yields CASSSLGWESGYTF. V gene TRBV28 combines with J gene TRBJ1-2, with no clear D. CDR1 and CDR2 (germline): MDHEN, SYDVKM. V lost 4 bases, J lost 7 bases, and 16 bases lay in between. The CDR3 contains 14 residues.

This clonotype was seen at least ten times. The chain carries TRBV6-2 or TRBV6-3 and TRBJ1-2; a weak D match, TRBD1 (6 bases). The germline gives CDR1 MNHEY, CDR2 SVGEGT. V dropped 0 bases and J dropped 7 bases, with 12 bases sitting between them. The CDR3 is made up of 14 amino acids. In DNA form, the CDR3 reads TGTGCCAGCAGTTACTCGCTGGGGGCAAGTGGCTACACCTTC. Amino acids: CASSYSLGASGYTF.

The chain joins TRBV12-3 or TRBV12-4 to TRBJ1-5, with 7 bases that match TRBD1. V trimming: 7 bases; J trimming: 3 bases; junction bases outside the gene matches: 6. This CDR3 has 14 residues. CDR3 protein: CASNPTGLNQPQHF. DNA of the CDR3: TGTGCCAGCAATCCGACAGGGCTCAATCAGCCCCAGCATTTT.

This clonotype was seen at least ten times. This chain links TRBV9 with TRBJ2-1; a possible D gene is TRBD2 (6 bases). The J call may be faulty, since TRBJ2-5 better matches the DNA end. The germline gives CDR1 SGDLS, CDR2 YYNGEE. The CDR3 spans 14 residues. The CDR3 DNA sequence: TGTGCCAGCAGCGTGAACGGGGGACAAGAGACCCAGTACTTC. It is translated as CASSVNGGQETQYF.

At least ten counts were recorded for this clonotype. V gene TRBV15 combines with J gene TRBJ2-1; either TRBD1 or TRBD2 may supply D (5 bases each). This CDR3 contains 18 residues. Trimming cost V 1 base and J 6 bases, with 22 bases left between them. CDR1 LNHNV and CDR2 YYDKDF come from the germline V gene (reference sequence). This chain's CDR3 is CATSRGLPLGLRGNEQFF. Here the CDR3 DNA reads TGTGCCACCAGCAGAGGACTACCTCTGGGGTTAAGGGGCAATGAGCAGTTCTTC.

Only a few counts were recorded for this clonotype. The chain recombines TRBV19 with TRBJ2-3; D unclear. The CDR3 spans 15 residues. Per germline, CDR1 LNHDA and CDR2 SQIVND (reference sequence). Between the trimmed V and J ends, which lost 2 bases and 2 bases, there was a span of 11 bases. The CDR3 DNA is TGTGCCAGTAGTATACGGACCGCAGACACAGATACGCAGTATTTT. It specifies CASSIRTADTDTQYF.

This clonotype was counted ten times or more. The rearrangement uses TRBV4-3 and TRBJ1-5; D call uncertain. This CDR3 region has 15 residues. Germline values: CDR1 LGHNA, CDR2 YSLEER. V lost 1 base and J 3 bases, leaving 10 bases between the germline ends. The CDR3 nucleotides are TGCGCCAGCAGCCAAGGGAGTCAGAACAATCAGCCCCAGCATTTT. It is translated as CASSQGSQNNQPQHF.

Concerning this clonotype: This may come from a read error, since a much larger clone is one base off. The rearrangement joins TRBV30 to TRBJ2-1; D is ambiguous. The J call may be incorrect, as the DNA end agrees better with TRBJ2-5. CDR3 size: 15 residues. CDR1 is GTSNPN and CDR2 is SVGIG in the germline V gene (reference sequence). The CDR3 loop reads CAWSRFGVGREAQYF. The CDR3 DNA sequence: TGTGCCTGGAGTAGGTTTGGGGTGGGCCGAGAGGCCCAGTACTTC.

V and J are TRBV18 and TRBJ1-1, with D unresolved. The CDR3 length is 14 residues. V lost 0 bases and J 1 base, leaving 6 bases between the germline ends. The germline V gene has CDR1 KGHSH and CDR2 LQKENI. The CDR3 nucleotides are TGTGCCAGCTCACCACCGTCCAGGAACACTGAAGCTTTCTTT. Its translation: CASSPPSRNTEAFF.

In its sample, this clonotype was seen many times. J is TRBJ1-1 and V is TRBV27; D possibly corresponds to TRBD1 (6 bases). Trimming removed 6 bases from V and 1 base from J, with 6 bases in between. This CDR3 has 12 residues. Looked up from germline, CDR1 is MNHEY and CDR2 is SMNVEV (reference sequence). DNA of the CDR3: TGTGCCAGCAGGGGGGCGAACACTGAAGCTTTCTTT. This gives the protein CASRGANTEAFF.